Listed here is a single T cell receptor (beta chain). Its cognate antigen is unknown. This sample was included in a study of shared clonotypes between healthy human individuals. Whole-study context: Aged between 18 and 49, the donors were a couple of women and a few men. Study outcomes and limitations: Represented diversity (both genetic and exposure-history) was limited by the small number of donors.

Sequenced by immunoSEQ multiplex PCR; TCRdb stores in-frame clones only, minus some. Of fewer than 850,000 clones listed, about nine tenths are singletons. The trim removed 8 bases at V and 7 bases at J, leaving 8 bases unmatched. CDR1 SGHDN and CDR2 FVKESK come from the germline V gene. The CDR3 consists of 14 residues. The genes are TRBV14 and TRBJ2-1, with 10 bases identical to TRBD2. This sequence originates from a man aged 18 to 35 in good health. Some clones in this sample may be carry-over from other donors' samples. Input material: memory CD8+ T cells from PBMCs. As for subset: CD45RO+ cells pooled with CCR7-negative TemRA cells. The CDR3 DNA is TGTGCCAGCCAGCGGGGGGGGCGGAAAAATGAGCAGTTCTTC. Translation: CASQRGGRKNEQFF.